Listed below are T cell receptor beta chains from one sample, sequenced in a study of OX40 agonist ivuxolimab in advanced cancers. The data were produced by immunoSEQ multiplex PCR, yet TCRdb's version contains in-frame clones alone and is incomplete. The data contain roughly 61,000 clones, about four fifths of them singletons. Specimen: CD4+ or CD8+ T cells sorted from blood, collected in a trial of the OX40 agonist ivuxolimab. All receptors come from an adult with an advanced solid tumor such as melanoma, head and neck, liver or kidney cancer. Each CDR3 is given with its conserved first and last residue. A D gene is named only where the DNA matches it firmly. Rows give clone size only sometimes, using once, few, many, or a class for an expanded clone.

cdr3_length	clone_size	v_call	d_call	j_call	cdr3_nt	cdr3_aa
15	.	TRBV18	TRBD1	TRBJ2-7	TGTGCCAGCTCACCGACAGGGGGTAGCTCCTACGAGCAGTACTTC	CASSPTGGSSYEQYF
14	.	TRBV7-2	TRBD1	TRBJ2-4	TGTGCCAGCAGCTTAGACCCAGGGGGAAGCATTCAGTACTTC	CASSLDPGGSIQYF
17	.	TRBV30	TRBD1	TRBJ1-5	TGTGCCTGGAGTGGCCAGGGGGGTGATAATAGCAATCAGCCCCAGCATTTT	CAWSGQGGDNSNQPQHF
15	.	TRBV19	TRBD2	TRBJ2-7	TGTGCCAGTAGTAGAGGGACTAGCGGGACCTACGAGCAGTACTTC	CASSRGTSGTYEQYF
13	.	TRBV6-5	TRBD1	TRBJ1-2	TGTGCCAGCAGCTCAGGACAGGGGTCTGGCTACACCTTC	CASSSGQGSGYTF
15	.	TRBV5-1	.	TRBJ2-2	TGCGCCAGCAGCTTTTTGGTAGTAAACACCGGGGAGCTGTTTTTT	CASSFLVVNTGELFF
13	.	TRBV7-9	.	TRBJ2-7	TGTGCCAGCAGCTTACGAGGGGGCTACGAGCAGTACTTC	CASSLRGGYEQYF
14	once	TRBV5-5	TRBD2	TRBJ2-1	TGTGCCAGCAGCTTGGCCGGGAGGGGCGATGAGCAGTTCTTC	CASSLAGRGDEQFF
17	.	TRBV10-3	TRBD2	TRBJ2-7	TGTGCCATCAGTGAGTCTCTAGCGGGGACCCGTTCCTACGAGCAGTACTTC	CAISESLAGTRSYEQYF
18	.	TRBV19	TRBD1	TRBJ1-4	TGTGCCAGTAGTATAGATGGACTGGGACAGGGGTACGGTGAAAAACTGTTTTTT	CASSIDGLGQGYGEKLFF
14	.	TRBV5-1	.	TRBJ2-3	TGCGCCAGCAGGATAAGACCCCTCACAGATACGCAGTATTTT	CASRIRPLTDTQYF
13	.	TRBV10-3	TRBD1	TRBJ1-4	TGTGCCATCTCCGGGACAGCGAATGAAAAACTGTTTTTT	CAISGTANEKLFF
13	.	TRBV2	.	TRBJ2-7	TGTGCCAGCAGTGAACGGGTCACCTACGAGCAGTACTTC	CASSERVTYEQYF
17	.	TRBV19	TRBD2	TRBJ2-1	TGTGCCAGTAGTATGGGCATTAGAGCGGGAGGTAAAAATGAGCAGTTCTTC	CASSMGIRAGGKNEQFF
12	few	TRBV19	.	TRBJ2-5	TGTGCCAGTAGTTCCAGGGGCGAGACCCAGTACTTC	CASSSRGETQYF
12	once	TRBV7-9	.	TRBJ1-2	TGTGCCAGCAGCTTAATGGAGTATGGCTACACCTTC	CASSLMEYGYTF
12	.	TRBV27	TRBD2	TRBJ2-1	TGTGCCAGCAATAGCGGGAGCAATGAGCAGTTCTTC	CASNSGSNEQFF
15	.	TRBV5-4	.	TRBJ2-3	TGTGCCAGCAGCTTGGACCAGCGGGGCACAGATACGCAGTATTTT	CASSLDQRGTDTQYF
15	.	TRBV5-1	.	TRBJ2-1	TGCGCCAGCAGCCTGGGATTAGCCAGGTCCAATGAGCAGTTCTTC	CASSLGLARSNEQFF
17	.	TRBV7-8	.	TRBJ2-7	TGTGCCAGCAGCTTAGTTGTCGCGGGTTCTGAGGGCTACGAGCAGTACTTC	CASSLVVAGSEGYEQYF
13	.	TRBV5-1	.	TRBJ1-5	TGCGCCAGCAGCTTGATTCCTGGTCAGCCCCAGCATTTT	CASSLIPGQPQHF
9	.	TRBV20-1	.	TRBJ2-7	TGCAGTGTTGGAGCCCCGCAGTACTTC	CSVGAPQYF
13	.	TRBV7-9	.	TRBJ2-3	TGTGCCAGCAGCTTAGCTAGCACAGATACGCAGTATTTT	CASSLASTDTQYF
15	.	TRBV6-6	.	TRBJ1-6	TGTGCCAGCAGTCCCTCCCAGGGAACTGGTTCACCCCTCCACTTT	CASSPSQGTGSPLHF
14	.	TRBV5-8	.	TRBJ2-5	TGTGCCAGCAGCTTGGGGCGAGCAGAGGAGACCCAGTACTTC	CASSLGRAEETQYF
15	.	TRBV7-2	TRBD2	TRBJ2-7	TGTGCCAGCAGCTTAATAGCGGGACCACTGGGCGAGCAGTACTTC	CASSLIAGPLGEQYF
16	.	TRBV19	TRBD1	TRBJ1-1	TGTGCCAGTAGTGCTGGACAGGGTGGGGCGGGGACTGAAGCTTTCTTT	CASSAGQGGAGTEAFF
16	.	TRBV5-4	TRBD2	TRBJ2-5	TGTGCCAGCAGCTGGTTACTAGCGGGTTCTCAAGAGACCCAGTACTTC	CASSWLLAGSQETQYF
17	.	TRBV11-2	.	TRBJ1-3	TGTGCCAGCAGCTCTCGAGGGGGACAATTCTCTGGAAACACCATATATTTT	CASSSRGGQFSGNTIYF
13	.	TRBV6-5	TRBD1	TRBJ1-5	TGTGCCAGCGGACAGGGGGGCAATCAGCCCCAGCATTTT	CASGQGGNQPQHF
17	.	TRBV18	TRBD2	TRBJ2-3	TGTGCCAGCTCACCCTCGGGACTAGCGAGAAGCACAGATACGCAGTATTTT	CASSPSGLARSTDTQYF
15	.	TRBV6-1	TRBD1	TRBJ2-1	TGTGCCAGCAGTGTCCAAGGACAGGGTGCGAATGAGCAGTTCTTC	CASSVQGQGANEQFF
15	once	TRBV7-6	TRBD1	TRBJ2-5	TGTGCCAGCAGCTTGGGACAGACTCTTCAAGAGACCCAGTACTTC	CASSLGQTLQETQYF
14	once	TRBV30	.	TRBJ2-1	TGTGCCTGGGATCTGGGCAGCTCCTACAATGAGCAGTTCTTC	CAWDLGSSYNEQFF
16	.	TRBV5-4	.	TRBJ2-4	TGTGCCAGCAGCTCCTCCCTTGCAGGGGGGACAGACATTCAGTACTTC	CASSSSLAGGTDIQYF
15	.	TRBV5-4	.	TRBJ1-3	TGTGCCAGCAGTCTGGACAGCGTCTCTGGAAACACCATATATTTT	CASSLDSVSGNTIYF
11	.	TRBV14	.	TRBJ2-1	TGTGCCAGCAGCCAAGAGGGTGAGCAGTTCTTC	CASSQEGEQFF
14	few	TRBV6-5	.	TRBJ1-5	TGTGCCAGCAGCCCCGTCAGGGTTGATCAGCCCCAGCATTTT	CASSPVRVDQPQHF
12	.	TRBV13	.	TRBJ1-2	TGTGCCAGCAGCCTCCAGGACTATGGCTACACCTTC	CASSLQDYGYTF
15	.	TRBV5-1	TRBD1	TRBJ2-2	TGCGCCAGCAGCTTGGGACAGGGTAACACCGGGGAGCTGTTTTTT	CASSLGQGNTGELFF
16	.	TRBV9	TRBD1	TRBJ1-3	TGTGCCAGCAGCCCGGAGACAGGGACCGCTGGAAACACCATATATTTT	CASSPETGTAGNTIYF
14	.	TRBV7-2	.	TRBJ2-5	TGTGCCAGCAGCTTAGCGCGAGGGAAAGAGACCCAGTACTTC	CASSLARGKETQYF
20	.	TRBV18	TRBD1	TRBJ1-2	TGTGCCAGCTCACCACCGCGGACTTTTCGGTTGGACAGGGCAATCGATGGCTACACCTTC	CASSPPRTFRLDRAIDGYTF
15	.	TRBV14	TRBD2	TRBJ2-1	TGTGCCAGCAGCCAGAGACTAGCAGGCTACAATGAGCAGTTCTTC	CASSQRLAGYNEQFF
14	.	TRBV5-4	.	TRBJ2-1	TGTGCCAGCAGCTTGGGTAAGCATGCGGGGGAGCAGTTCTTC	CASSLGKHAGEQFF
13	.	TRBV2	.	TRBJ1-2	TGTGCCAGCAGTGCGGGGTCGTCGGCTGGCTACACCTTC	CASSAGSSAGYTF
13	.	TRBV27	TRBD1	TRBJ1-2	TGTGCCAGCAGTTGGACAGGAGGCTATGGCTACACCTTC	CASSWTGGYGYTF
15	.	TRBV18	TRBD1	TRBJ2-1	TGTGCCAGCTCACCACCGGACAGGGGTCCCAGTGAGCAGTTCTTC	CASSPPDRGPSEQFF